The sequence of this T cell receptor beta chain was determined in a study of post-analysis software for immune sequencing data. V was pared by 4 bases and J by 5 bases, with 9 bases between. There are 12 residues in the CDR3. Germline CDR1 is SGHRS and CDR2 is YFSETQ. This clonotype was seen only once. Antigen specificity is unknown. General study findings and limits: Compared with controls, patients had more of five TRBV segments, including TRBV5-6, TRBV5-1 and TRBV20-1. Under the F measure, samples that were prepared in one batch clustered strongly together. Significantly decreased normalized Chao1 diversity was recorded for multiple sclerosis patients relative to controls.

Each TCR beta cDNA library carried unique molecular identifiers. TCRdb recomputed calls from the PCR reads with MiXCR, one row per CDR3 protein. The sample includes 150,000 to 200,000 distinct CDR3 sequences, approximately 30% of them seen just once. The origin of this receptor is a girl aged 10 to 17 with multiple sclerosis. The V and J genes are TRBV5-1 and TRBJ1-1; D ambiguous. The sample consisted of blood. The CDR3 coding sequence is TGCGCCAGCAGCCCGGATATGACTGAAGCTTTCTTT. It yields the protein CASSPDMTEAFF.